The sequence of this T cell receptor beta chain was determined in a study of blood T cell repertoires in COVID-19. For the study at large: Researchers got acute and convalescent COVID-19 samples from the United States, Italy and Spain. PBMCs, B-cell-depleted T cells, or T cells provided the cDNA or gDNA that made up the material.

The authors' processing: Using reference gene primer amplification, nucleated cell counts were estimated. Using immunoSEQ multiplex PCR, the repertoire was profiled, and TCRdb retains in-frame clones only, with some absent. That table is the source of V, J and clone size, and D and trimming were worked out from the DNA. The table lists a few hundred thousand clones, 80% to 90% of them singletons. V lost 8 bases to trimming and J lost 6 bases, with 14 bases between them. CDR1 is MDHEN and CDR2 is SYDVKM in the germline V gene. This CDR3 spans 12 amino acids. The sequence was obtained from a man aged 25-40 years with acute or convalescent COVID-19. The sequencing sample was made of peripheral blood. The V and J genes are TRBV28 and TRBJ2-7, with TRBD2 as a possible D gene (6 bases). CDR3 DNA sequence: TGTGCCAGCGGGCTAGCGCTCGGCGAGCAGTACTTC. Its protein product is CASGLALGEQYF.